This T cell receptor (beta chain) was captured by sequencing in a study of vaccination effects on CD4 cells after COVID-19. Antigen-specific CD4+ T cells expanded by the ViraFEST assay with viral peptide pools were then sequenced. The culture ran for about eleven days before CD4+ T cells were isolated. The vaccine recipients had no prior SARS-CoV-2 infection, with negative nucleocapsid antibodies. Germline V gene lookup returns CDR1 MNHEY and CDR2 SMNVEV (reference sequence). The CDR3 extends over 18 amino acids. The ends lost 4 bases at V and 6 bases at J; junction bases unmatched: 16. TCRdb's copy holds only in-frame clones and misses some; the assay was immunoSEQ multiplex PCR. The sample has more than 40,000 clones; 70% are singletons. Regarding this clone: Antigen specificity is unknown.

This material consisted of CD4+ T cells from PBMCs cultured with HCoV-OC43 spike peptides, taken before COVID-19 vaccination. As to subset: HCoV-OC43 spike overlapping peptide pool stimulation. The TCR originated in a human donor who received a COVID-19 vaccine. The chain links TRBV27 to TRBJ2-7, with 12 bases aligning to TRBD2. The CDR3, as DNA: TGTGCCAGCAGTTCATTACTAGCGGGAGGTCCTTCGAGTACCGAGCAGTACTTC. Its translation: CASSSLLAGGPSSTEQYF.